The rows below give T cell receptor beta chains drawn from one sample of a study of tumor and adjacent non-tumor tissue in lung cancer. TCRdb re-called the multiplex PCR reads with MiXCR, one entry per CDR3 protein. The sample includes 70,000 to 90,000 distinct CDR3 sequences, under 80% of them seen just once. Sequencing was done on a sample of lung tumor tissue. The receptors were gathered from a woman aged 45 to 65 with non-small cell lung cancer. The CDR3 runs from the conserved cysteine through the conserved F or W. Each record gives: J gene, clone size, D gene, V gene, CDR3 DNA, CDR3 protein. D genes are given only for firm matches. Size tells how often a clone was seen (once, few, many) or the class of an expanded clone, and some rows leave it out.

J gene: TRBJ1-3
clone size: NA
D gene: NA
V gene: TRBV6-1
CDR3 DNA: TGTGTCAGCAGTGAAGAATTGGAACTCCCGGGAAAAACCATATATTTT
CDR3 protein: CVSSEELELPGKTIYF

J gene: TRBJ2-3
clone size: NA
D gene: NA
V gene: TRBV12-3/TRBV12-4
CDR3 DNA: TGTGCCAGCAGTCCAACCGAAACGAAGCAGTATTTT
CDR3 protein: CASSPTETKQYF

J gene: TRBJ2-7
clone size: NA
D gene: NA
V gene: TRBV6-1
CDR3 DNA: TGTGTCAGCTTGGCAGCGAGCTCCTACGAGCAATACTTC
CDR3 protein: CVSLAASSYEQYF

J gene: TRBJ2-7
clone size: NA
D gene: NA
V gene: TRBV10-3
CDR3 DNA: TGTGCCAGTTCCGGGACATTCGACGAGCATTATTTC
CDR3 protein: CASSGTFDEHYF

J gene: TRBJ2-1
clone size: NA
D gene: TRBD2
V gene: TRBV12-3/TRBV12-4
CDR3 DNA: TGTGCCAGCAGTTTCCCAATGGGACTAGCGGGGGGTTGGAATGAACAGTTCTTC
CDR3 protein: CASSFPMGLAGGWNEQFF

J gene: TRBJ1-1
clone size: NA
D gene: NA
V gene: TRBV12-3/TRBV12-4
CDR3 DNA: TGTGCCAACAGTGTCTACAGGGTGGGGAACACTGAAGCGTTCTTT
CDR3 protein: CANSVYRVGNTEAFF

J gene: TRBJ2-7
clone size: NA
D gene: NA
V gene: TRBV6-2/TRBV6-3
CDR3 DNA: TGTGCCAGCAGTTGCTCGGAGGGGGGCACTTACGAGCAGTACTTC
CDR3 protein: CASSCSEGGTYEQYF

J gene: TRBJ1-5
clone size: once
D gene: NA
V gene: TRBV12-3/TRBV12-4
CDR3 DNA: TGTGCCAGCAGGGGACGGGGGGGCAATCAACCCCAGCATTTT
CDR3 protein: CASRGRGGNQPQHF

J gene: TRBJ1-5
clone size: NA
D gene: TRBD1
V gene: TRBV10-3
CDR3 DNA: TGTGCCATCAGTGGAGGTCAGGGGGCTGGGCGGTCCCAGCATTTT
CDR3 protein: CAISGGQGAGRSQHF

J gene: TRBJ2-7
clone size: many
D gene: NA
V gene: TRBV10-1
CDR3 DNA: TGCGCCAGCAGCCCCTTCGGGGCGGGCGAGCAGTACTTC
CDR3 protein: CASSPFGAGEQYF

J gene: TRBJ2-1
clone size: NA
D gene: NA
V gene: TRBV6-2/TRBV6-3
CDR3 DNA: TGTGCTAGCAGACGTCACACAGGCGATGAGCAGTTCTTC
CDR3 protein: CASRRHTGDEQFF

J gene: TRBJ1-2
clone size: few
D gene: TRBD1
V gene: TRBV2
CDR3 DNA: TGTGCCAGCATAAGGACAGGGGTCTTAGAGAACTATGGCTACACCTTC
CDR3 protein: CASIRTGVLENYGYTF

J gene: TRBJ2-7
clone size: NA
D gene: NA
V gene: TRBV11-1
CDR3 DNA: TGTGCCAACAGCTTGAGTCCGGGAATAACCTACGGGCAGTACTTC
CDR3 protein: CANSLSPGITYGQYF

J gene: TRBJ2-5
clone size: NA
D gene: TRBD2
V gene: TRBV11-2
CDR3 DNA: TGTGCCAGCAGCACACAAGCGGGGGGGATTCAAGAGACCCAGTACTTC
CDR3 protein: CASSTQAGGIQETQYF

J gene: TRBJ1-2
clone size: NA
D gene: NA
V gene: TRBV11-3
CDR3 DNA: TGTGCCACCAAGATGGGTTGTTATGTCTACACCTTT
CDR3 protein: CATKMGCYVYTF

J gene: TRBJ2-1
clone size: NA
D gene: NA
V gene: TRBV6-2/TRBV6-3
CDR3 DNA: TGTGCCGGCAGTTCTTGGAATAACAAGGGGAATGAGCAGTTCTTC
CDR3 protein: CAGSSWNNKGNEQFF

J gene: TRBJ2-7
clone size: many
D gene: NA
V gene: TRBV4-1
CDR3 DNA: TGCGCCAGCAGCCAAGATGCGGGCGGGGCCTGGGAGCAGTACTTC
CDR3 protein: CASSQDAGGAWEQYF

J gene: TRBJ1-2
clone size: NA
D gene: NA
V gene: TRBV4-2
CDR3 DNA: TGTGCCAGCAGCCATCCATGGGGTAACTATGGCTACACCTTT
CDR3 protein: CASSHPWGNYGYTF

J gene: TRBJ2-2
clone size: NA
D gene: NA
V gene: TRBV11-2
CDR3 DNA: TGTGCTAGCAATTTTGGTAGGGACACCGGGGAGCTGTTTTTT
CDR3 protein: CASNFGRDTGELFF

J gene: TRBJ1-3
clone size: medium-sized
D gene: NA
V gene: TRBV11-2
CDR3 DNA: TGTGCCAGCAGCTTATACTCCCGGACTGCCGACTCTGGAAACACCATATATTTT
CDR3 protein: CASSLYSRTADSGNTIYF

J gene: TRBJ2-5
clone size: many
D gene: NA
V gene: TRBV20-1
CDR3 DNA: TGCAGTGCTTCCCAGGATTCCAAGAGGACCCAGTACTTC
CDR3 protein: CSASQDSKRTQYF

J gene: TRBJ2-7
clone size: NA
D gene: NA
V gene: TRBV6-5
CDR3 DNA: TGTGCCAGCAGTTACTCCCCAAGCTGGAACCACGGGCAGTACTTC
CDR3 protein: CASSYSPSWNHGQYF

J gene: TRBJ2-1
clone size: NA
D gene: NA
V gene: TRBV12-3/TRBV12-4
CDR3 DNA: TGTGCCAACAGTGGGACAAGGGGCTACGGTGAGCAGTTCTTC
CDR3 protein: CANSGTRGYGEQFF

J gene: TRBJ1-5
clone size: NA
D gene: NA
V gene: TRBV20-1
CDR3 DNA: TGCAGTGCTTCAGGGAACAACAATCAGCCCCAACATTTT
CDR3 protein: CSASGNNNQPQHF

J gene: TRBJ2-2
clone size: NA
D gene: NA
V gene: TRBV11-2
CDR3 DNA: TGTACCAGCAGTGGATTCCAGGAGGGGAACACCGGGGAACTGTTTTTT
CDR3 protein: CTSSGFQEGNTGELFF

J gene: TRBJ2-1
clone size: many
D gene: TRBD2
V gene: TRBV7-8
CDR3 DNA: TGTGCCAGCAGCTTCCGAGCGGGAGGGCCCAATGAGCAGTTCTTC
CDR3 protein: CASSFRAGGPNEQFF

J gene: TRBJ2-3
clone size: NA
D gene: NA
V gene: TRBV11-2
CDR3 DNA: TGTACCAGCAGCTTAGCTGAGTCAGATGCGCAGTATTTT
CDR3 protein: CTSSLAESDAQYF

J gene: TRBJ2-5
clone size: NA
D gene: NA
V gene: TRBV6-1
CDR3 DNA: TGTGCTAGCTGTACGGTCGGCGGAGATAAAGAGACCCAGTACTTC
CDR3 protein: CASCTVGGDKETQYF

J gene: TRBJ2-7
clone size: NA
D gene: NA
V gene: TRBV10-2
CDR3 DNA: TGCGCCAGCACTAGCGATAGCTCGTACGAGGAGTACTTC
CDR3 protein: CASTSDSSYEEYF

J gene: TRBJ2-3
clone size: NA
D gene: TRBD1
V gene: TRBV7-8
CDR3 DNA: TGTGCCAGGAGCTACGGGACAGGGGGGCATCAGCCCCAGTATTTT
CDR3 protein: CARSYGTGGHQPQYF

J gene: TRBJ2-1
clone size: NA
D gene: TRBD2
V gene: TRBV2
CDR3 DNA: TGTGCCAGCAGTGAAGGGACTAGCGGGGGAATTGAGCAGTTCTTC
CDR3 protein: CASSEGTSGGIEQFF

J gene: TRBJ1-3
clone size: few
D gene: NA
V gene: TRBV10-3
CDR3 DNA: TGTGCCACCAATGACGGTGGCTCTGGAGACACCATATATTTT
CDR3 protein: CATNDGGSGDTIYF

J gene: TRBJ2-2
clone size: many
D gene: TRBD1
V gene: TRBV29-1
CDR3 DNA: TGCAGCGTGCAAGGACAGGGTGTCACCGGGGAGCTGTTTTTT
CDR3 protein: CSVQGQGVTGELFF

J gene: TRBJ2-5
clone size: NA
D gene: NA
V gene: TRBV11-1
CDR3 DNA: TGTGCCAGTAGCTTTCCTATCCTCAAAGAGACCCGGTACTTC
CDR3 protein: CASSFPILKETRYF

J gene: TRBJ1-6
clone size: NA
D gene: NA
V gene: TRBV6-1
CDR3 DNA: TGTGCCAGCAAAGGCTCGTCAAATTCACCCCTCCACTTT
CDR3 protein: CASKGSSNSPLHF

J gene: TRBJ2-1
clone size: NA
D gene: NA
V gene: TRBV11-2
CDR3 DNA: TGTGTCAGCAACTTTGGCAGTGCCGACAATGAGCATTTCTTC
CDR3 protein: CVSNFGSADNEHFF

J gene: TRBJ1-5
clone size: NA
D gene: NA
V gene: TRBV6-1
CDR3 DNA: TGCGCCAGCAGTGAAAGGGTCTCCAGTGAGGACCAGCCCCAGCATTTT
CDR3 protein: CASSERVSSEDQPQHF

J gene: TRBJ2-5
clone size: NA
D gene: NA
V gene: TRBV6-6
CDR3 DNA: TGTGCCAGCGGTCCCCCGGACCCAGTTGGGGAGACCCAGTACTTT
CDR3 protein: CASGPPDPVGETQYF

J gene: TRBJ2-2
clone size: NA
D gene: NA
V gene: TRBV19
CDR3 DNA: TGTGCCTGTAGCCCCTCCAGGGGCCAGAACACCGGGGAGCTGTTTTTT
CDR3 protein: CACSPSRGQNTGELFF

J gene: TRBJ2-1
clone size: NA
D gene: NA
V gene: TRBV6-1
CDR3 DNA: TGTGCCAGAAGTGAAGAACCCAGGTCCGATGAGCAGTTCTTC
CDR3 protein: CARSEEPRSDEQFF

J gene: TRBJ1-5
clone size: NA
D gene: NA
V gene: TRBV5-6
CDR3 DNA: TGTGCCAGGAGTACCGGGATAGTTAATCAGCCCCAGCATTTT
CDR3 protein: CARSTGIVNQPQHF

J gene: TRBJ1-5
clone size: NA
D gene: TRBD1
V gene: TRBV29-1
CDR3 DNA: TGCAGCGCAAGCAGGGGGTCTAAGGATCAGCCCCAGCATTTT
CDR3 protein: CSASRGSKDQPQHF